This T cell receptor (beta chain) is drawn from a study of glioma-infiltrating T cells. A remark on this clonotype: Its matching antigen is unknown. A much larger clone differs from this one at a single base, so this may be a read error.

Study-level results: Tissue and blood shared very few CDR3 sequences.

Amplification of TCR alpha and beta CDR3 regions from RNA used iRepertoire nested multiplex PCR. TCRdb analysed the multiplex PCR reads with MiXCR anew, one entry per CDR3 protein. The sample lists roughly 190,000 distinct CDR3 sequences, 32% occurring once. Germline V gene lookup returns CDR1 SQVTM and CDR2 ANQGSEA. This CDR3 has 16 residues. The chain recombines TRBV29-1 with TRBJ2-5; TRBD2 is a possible D gene (6 bases). The specimen was glioma tissue, nonneoplastic brain tissue, or PBMCs (not recorded which). The sequence derives from a human donor with low-grade glioma or glioblastoma, undergoing nonglioma brain surgery, or in good health (not recorded which). The chain's CDR3 is CSVEDRLASSQETHYF. Here the CDR3 DNA reads TGCAGCGTTGAAGATCGGCTAGCGAGCTCACAAGAGACCCATTACTTC.